This T cell receptor (beta chain) was obtained from a study of T cell responses to AZD1222 COVID-19 vaccine. The overall study: It was second doses at about 4 or about 12 weeks that were pooled.

Deletions cut 5 bases from V and 7 bases from J, with 15 bases between. The CDR3 totals 15 residues. Germline CDR1 and CDR2: SGHVS and FQNEAQ. Comments on this clone: No antigen is known for it.

General study findings and limits: Compared with day 0, the breadth and depth of the Spike-specific TCR repertoire rose significantly after two doses of AZD1222. In a largely white British group with more females than males, clonal diversity was possibly underestimated. It was only after the peak T cell response that any repertoires were sampled.

Repertoires were generated with immunoSEQ multiplex PCR, while TCRdb's copy carries only in-frame clones and drops some. The sample has tens of thousands of clones; roughly 90% are singletons. The sequence came from an adult in good health. The starting material was peripheral blood, obtained on day 0 of AZD1222 vaccination. V gene TRBV7-8 combines with J gene TRBJ1-6; the D is unclear. This CDR3 is CASSPYRAPNSPLHF. CDR3 DNA: TGTGCCAGCAGCCCCTACCGGGCCCCCAATTCACCCCTCCACTTT.